A selection of T cell receptor beta chains follows, all from one sample in a study of technical replicates of blood from several donors. Sequencing used immunoSEQ multiplex PCR; TCRdb keeps in-frame clones, though not all of them. Of about 83,000 clones in the sample, about 96% were seen once. The sequencing sample was made of T cells isolated from PBMCs. These receptors were obtained from a human donor in good health. Each CDR3 is given with its conserved first and last residue. A D gene is named only where the DNA matches it firmly. Clone size, where shown, is once, few, many, or a class for clones that have expanded.

abundance	v_gene	d_gene	len	j_gene	CDR3nt	CDR3aa
NA	TRBV19	NA	16	TRBJ2-1	TGTGCCAGTAGGGGTGGAGGGAGCGATGGCTACAATGAGCAGTTCTTC	CASRGGGSDGYNEQFF
NA	TRBV19	TRBD2	14	TRBJ2-1	TGTGCCAGTAGAAAGCGGGAGGGTTACAATGAGCAGTTCTTC	CASRKREGYNEQFF
NA	TRBV9	NA	13	TRBJ1-1	TGTGCCAGCAGCGAGAGTCGGGGCACTGAAGCTTTCTTT	CASSESRGTEAFF
NA	TRBV6-4	TRBD2	16	TRBJ2-2	TGTGCCAGCAGTGAGGAACTAGCGGCTTCCACCGGGGAGCTGTTTTTT	CASSEELAASTGELFF
NA	TRBV19	NA	18	TRBJ1-2	TGTGCCAGTAGTATAGATCTTGAAGGGGCAGGGGTATTGGGAGGCTACACCTTC	CASSIDLEGAGVLGGYTF
once	TRBV6-6	NA	14	TRBJ2-7	TGTGCCAGCAGTTCCGCGGGACGTCCTGAGGAGCAGTACTTC	CASSSAGRPEEQYF
NA	TRBV6-1	TRBD1	18	TRBJ2-6	TGTGCCAGCAGTGAGAGGGACAGGGGAGTCAGTGGGGCCAACGTCCTGACTTTC	CASSERDRGVSGANVLTF
NA	TRBV19	NA	15	TRBJ1-2	TGTGCCAGTATGCCGATTGTCTCACTTAACTATGGCTACACCTTC	CASMPIVSLNYGYTF
NA	TRBV11-2	NA	11	TRBJ1-1	TGTGCCAGCAGCTTTTTCAGAGAAGCTTTCTTT	CASSFFREAFF
NA	TRBV9	NA	14	TRBJ1-1	TGTGCCAGCAGCGTAGATGCGGGGGCCCCTGAAGCTTTCTTT	CASSVDAGAPEAFF
NA	TRBV21-1	NA	18	TRBJ2-4	TGTGCCAGCAGCAAAGGGGGGAGGGACACTTTAGCCAAAAACATTCAGTACTTC	CASSKGGRDTLAKNIQYF
NA	TRBV27	TRBD2	15	TRBJ2-7	TGTGCCAGCAGTTTAACTAGCGCCCCGGTTTTCGGGCAGTACTTC	CASSLTSAPVFGQYF
NA	TRBV6-1	NA	11	TRBJ1-1	TGTGCCAGCAGTGCGGGGGCTGAAGCTTTCTTT	CASSAGAEAFF
NA	TRBV18	NA	17	TRBJ2-7	TGTGCCAGCTCACCAGGAGCCCAGCCCACCCTCTCCTACGAGCAGTACTTC	CASSPGAQPTLSYEQYF
once	TRBV5-3	TRBD2	19	TRBJ2-5	TGTGCCAGAAGCTTAGCAGGGACTAGCGGAACATCGGTTGGGGAGACCCAGTACTTC	CARSLAGTSGTSVGETQYF
NA	TRBV11-2	TRBD2	13	TRBJ2-3	TGTGCCAGCAGCCCCCGTTCGGGGGGTACGCAGTATTTT	CASSPRSGGTQYF
NA	TRBV5-6	NA	13	TRBJ1-1	TGTGCCAGCAGCCCAGGGTTCGACACTGAAGCTTTCTTT	CASSPGFDTEAFF
NA	TRBV11-3	NA	13	TRBJ2-3	TGTGCCAGCAGCTTAGATAGTACAGATACGCAGTATTTT	CASSLDSTDTQYF
NA	TRBV5-1	TRBD2	14	TRBJ2-7	TGCGCCAGCAGCCCCGCGGGGGGTCAGTACGAGCAGTACTTC	CASSPAGGQYEQYF
NA	TRBV25-1	NA	14	TRBJ1-1	TGTGCCAGCAGTGAATTTAATGGGGCCCACGAAGCTTTCTTT	CASSEFNGAHEAFF
once	TRBV9	TRBD2	17	TRBJ2-3	TGTGCCAGCAGCGTACGGGGCGGGACTAGTATAGCGGATACGCAGTATTTT	CASSVRGGTSIADTQYF
once	TRBV30	TRBD1	12	TRBJ1-2	TGTGCCTGGCCGGGACAGGGAGGTGGCTACACCTTC	CAWPGQGGGYTF
NA	TRBV7-9	TRBD2	14	TRBJ2-1	TGTGCCAGCAGCTCAGGACTAGCGGGAGTTGAGCAGTTCTTC	CASSSGLAGVEQFF
NA	TRBV5-6	TRBD2	15	TRBJ2-3	TGTGCCAGCAGCCGGCTGGCGGGAGGGCCCGATACGCAGTATTTT	CASSRLAGGPDTQYF
many	TRBV5-1	NA	15	TRBJ1-1	TGCGCCAGCCTGGAGGGTCTGGGGCTTGACACTGAAGCTTTCTTT	CASLEGLGLDTEAFF
NA	TRBV5-1	NA	16	TRBJ1-5	TGCGCCAGCAGATTCGGGGGGGGGCGCGGCAATCAGCCCCAGCATTTT	CASRFGGGRGNQPQHF
NA	TRBV19	NA	15	TRBJ2-7	TGTGCCAGTAGTATAGCCCCGGGACTTCCCTACGAGCAGTACTTC	CASSIAPGLPYEQYF